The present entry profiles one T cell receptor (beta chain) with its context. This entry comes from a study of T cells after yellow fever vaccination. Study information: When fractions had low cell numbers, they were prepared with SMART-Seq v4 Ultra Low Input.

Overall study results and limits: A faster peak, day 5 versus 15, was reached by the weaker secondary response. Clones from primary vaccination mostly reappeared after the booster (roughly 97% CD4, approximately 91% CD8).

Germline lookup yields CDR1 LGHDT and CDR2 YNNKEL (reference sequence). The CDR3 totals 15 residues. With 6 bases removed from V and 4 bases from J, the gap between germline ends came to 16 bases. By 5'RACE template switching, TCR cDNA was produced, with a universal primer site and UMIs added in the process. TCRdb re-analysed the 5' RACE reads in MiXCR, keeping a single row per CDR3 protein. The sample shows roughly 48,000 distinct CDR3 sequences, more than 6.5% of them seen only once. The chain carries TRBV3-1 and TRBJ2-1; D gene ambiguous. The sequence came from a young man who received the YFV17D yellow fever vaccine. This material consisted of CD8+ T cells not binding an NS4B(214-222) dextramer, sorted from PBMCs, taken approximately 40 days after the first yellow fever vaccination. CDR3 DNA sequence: TGTGCCAGCAGGGGGTGGGAACAGACATACAATGAGCAGTTCTTC. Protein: CASRGWEQTYNEQFF.